This entry is about one T cell receptor (beta chain). Its antigen is as yet unknown. The data stem from a study of T cells after posttransplantation cyclophosphamide. Study-level points and caveats: Donor CD8+ memory clones often dominated recipient blood repertoires at later times. Skin or GI-infiltrating T cells shared few TRB sequences with blood. Recipient CMV seropositivity and CMV reactivation strongly tracked TRB clonality.

Germline V lookup: CDR1 MNHEY, CDR2 SVGAGI. This CDR3 region has 14 residues. V lost 2 bases to trimming and J lost 1 base, with 8 bases between them. Controls had myeloablative marrow grafts with methotrexate and calcineurin inhibitor, sampled at 1 year. This table comes from immunoSEQ multiplex PCR, and its TCRdb copy is limited to in-frame clones, with some not included. The table has 20,000 to 25,000 clones, 80% to 90% seen once. This specimen consisted of PBMCs, obtained just over 350 days after allogeneic stem cell transplant with calcineurin inhibitor and methotrexate. The clonotype originates from a female patient aged 30-39 years who received an allogeneic stem cell transplant from an unrelated donor, was CMV-positive, and had acute and chronic GVHD. Among the T cells, some may be from the graft donor. The chain joins TRBV6-5 to TRBJ1-1; D is ambiguous. The CDR3 region is CASSYAAENTEAFF. CDR3 coding DNA: TGTGCCAGCAGTTACGCGGCGGAGAACACTGAAGCTTTCTTT.